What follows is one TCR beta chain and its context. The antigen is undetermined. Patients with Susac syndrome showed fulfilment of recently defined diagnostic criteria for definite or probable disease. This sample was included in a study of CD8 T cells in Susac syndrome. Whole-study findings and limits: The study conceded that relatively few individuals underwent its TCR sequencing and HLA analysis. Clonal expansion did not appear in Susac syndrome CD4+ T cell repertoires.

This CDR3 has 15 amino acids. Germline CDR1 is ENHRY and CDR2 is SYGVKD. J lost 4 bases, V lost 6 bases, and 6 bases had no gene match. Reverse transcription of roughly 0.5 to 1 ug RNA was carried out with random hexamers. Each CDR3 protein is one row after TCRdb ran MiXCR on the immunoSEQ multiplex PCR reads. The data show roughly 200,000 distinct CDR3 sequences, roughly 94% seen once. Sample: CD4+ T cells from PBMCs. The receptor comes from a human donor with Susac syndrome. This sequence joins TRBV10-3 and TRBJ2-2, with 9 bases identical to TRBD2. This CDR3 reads CAISAGGRSTGELFF. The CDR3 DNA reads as TGTGCCATCAGCGCGGGGGGGCGAAGCACCGGGGAGCTGTTTTTT.